Here is one T cell receptor beta chain with its context. The antigen is not known. Generated by immunoSEQ multiplex PCR, the TCRdb table keeps only in-frame clones and is missing some. This table has around 220,000 clones, 65% to 85% appearing once. The sample originates from a study of cytomegalovirus exposure and HLA in healthy donors. Turning to the study itself: The roughly 120 validation repertoires, a later analysis reported, used the same platform as the 550 to 800 first-cohort repertoires. Findings and limits, study-wide: Researchers counted some 150 TCR beta chains as cytomegalovirus-associated. In vitro data verified three CMV-associated chains as specific for CMV antigens.

The germline V and J ends were trimmed by 4 bases and 6 bases, with 11 bases remaining between them. CDR3 size: 13 residues. Germline loops: CDR1 SNHLY, CDR2 FYNNEI. The rearrangement uses TRBV2 and TRBJ2-3; no clear D gene. The TCR comes from a woman between 25 and 40 years old in good health and CMV-seropositive. The specimen was PBMCs. The CDR3 DNA reads TGTGCCAGCAGTGTCCGACCTCGGGATACGCAGTATTTT. This gives the protein CASSVRPRDTQYF.